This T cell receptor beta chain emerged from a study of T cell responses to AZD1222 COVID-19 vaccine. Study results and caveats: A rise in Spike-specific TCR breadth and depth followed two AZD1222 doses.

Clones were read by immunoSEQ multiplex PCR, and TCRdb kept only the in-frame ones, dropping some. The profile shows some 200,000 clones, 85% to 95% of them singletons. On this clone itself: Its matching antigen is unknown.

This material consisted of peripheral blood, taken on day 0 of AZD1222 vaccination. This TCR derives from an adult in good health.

CDR3 bases: TGTGCCAGCAGTTCGTTGTTACACCTGATGAGCTCCTACGAGCAGTACTTC. This gives the protein CASSSLLHLMSSYEQYF. The gene calls are TRBV6-2 or TRBV6-3 and TRBJ2-7, with D unresolved. V shed 4 bases and J shed 0 bases, with 19 bases lying between them. Germline-derived CDR1 and CDR2 are MNHEY and SVGEGT. CDR3 length equals 17 residues.